This T cell receptor beta chain was sequenced in a study of sequential checkpoint blockade in melanoma (dated by TCRdb to between 2018 and 2020). Notes on the research overall: Using 1:1 randomization, the trial assigned patients either to first-line nivolumab followed by ipilimumab (arm A) or to ipilimumab followed by nivolumab (arm B). TCRbeta immunosequencing was performed on DNA from roughly 91 pretreatment melanoma tumor samples. For about two dozen patients, matched tumor biopsies were obtained before treatment and at week 13, following single-agent nivolumab (arm A) or ipilimumab (arm B). Maintenance nivolumab came after each of the two trial sequences. The same lesion was the source of approximately 79% of the matched pre- and post-treatment tumor biopsy pairs.

V ends up 4 bases short and J 0 bases short, with an unmatched junction base count of 2. CDR1 and CDR2, looked up from the germline V gene, are SGDLS and YYNGEE. The CDR3 holds 14 amino acids from the cysteine to the phenylalanine. Only CDR3 DNA remains: 42 bases, in frame from the first base. General findings and caveats noted by the study authors: Patients whose tumor T-cell fraction and clonality increased by week 13 were about 30 times more likely to achieve clinical benefit. Small sample sizes and reduced statistical power limited the analyses of tumor T-cell fraction within each arm. Tumor T-cell fraction and clonality were correlated with PD-L1 staining and CD8+ T-cell counts, but not with mutational load. In the nivolumab-first arm (arm A), an association was found between pretreatment tumor TIL clonality and response (P = .04). Larger, independent patient cohorts are needed to validate the response-prediction model that combines TCR metrics and mutation burden.

In the paper's terms, the treatment or condition label means: randomized to nivolumab then ipilimumab (arm A) or the reverse (arm B). None of the trial patients had been given prior DNA-damaging chemotherapy. The samples were obtained from melanoma patients enrolled in CheckMate 064, an open-label, randomized phase II trial testing sequential checkpoint blockade. Tumor TCR sequencing used genomic DNA from formalin-fixed paraffin-embedded (FFPE) tissue samples. TCRbeta CDR3 regions were immunosequenced from genomic DNA with the immunoSEQ Assay. Genomic DNA was amplified by bias-controlled multiplex PCR before high-throughput sequencing. Per the source publication's procedure: To quantify the absolute abundance of each unique TCRbeta CDR3 region, the sequences were collapsed and filtered. Clonality, defined as 1 minus Pielou's evenness, was calculated using productive rearrangements only. Tumor T-cell fraction was calculated by normalizing TCRbeta template counts to usable DNA, which was estimated from several housekeeping genes. Clones with significantly greater frequencies in on-treatment versus baseline samples were identified using a previously published method. TCRdb holds this immuneACCESS table with in-frame rearrangements only. Some clones are missing; in checked studies, unresolved V genes explain under half, and the rest has no known cause. Clone size and V and J calls were adopted from that table, with D and trimming inferred from the DNA. Here the sample has 6,000 to 9,000 clones; around 30% occur a single time. Of the sample, around 20% is held by the ten largest clones.

This clone was recorded at least ten times. Its antigen target is currently unknown. The input lacks base qualities; no much larger clone sits a single base away. The sample in question was tumor tissue (inferred from file names), obtained from a patient given nivolumab and ipilimumab in sequence. The chain is made from TRBV9 and TRBJ2-3; 7 central bases correspond to TRBD1. The TCR sequence derives from a human donor with melanoma. The nucleotide sequence reads TGTGCCAGCAGCCGGGACAGTAGCACAGATACGCAGTATTTT. Its coded protein is CASSRDSSTDTQYF.